Many counts were recorded for the clone carrying this TCR beta chain. No antigen is known for it. The CDR3 runs to 14 residues. Germline lookup yields CDR1 MDHEN and CDR2 SYDVKM. V was clipped by 7 bases and J by 4 bases; unmatched bases: 7. The sample originates from a study of identical twins. Findings and caveats of the study: Memory repertoires lacked the insertion deficit that abundant cord blood beta clonotypes showed.

Unique molecular identifiers were present on the cDNA, which also gained a universal primer site by template switching. TCRdb re-analysed the 5' RACE reads in MiXCR, keeping a single row per CDR3 protein. The sample comprises about 100,000 distinct CDR3 sequences, 5.5% to 7% of which are singletons, and around 12% rests with the top ten. V gene TRBV28 combines with J gene TRBJ2-1; TRBD2 matches 7 bases. Material: memory T cells sorted from blood. The origin of this receptor is a woman between 50 and 59 years old in good health. The DNA of the CDR3 is TGTGCCAGCACCCCGGGACTATTGTACAATGAGCAGTTCTTC. This translates into CASTPGLLYNEQFF.